This is a list of T cell receptor beta chains from one sample in a study of PD-L1 blockade in urothelial cancer. Generated by immunoSEQ multiplex PCR, the TCRdb table keeps only in-frame clones and is missing some. The sample yields tens of thousands of clones, around 89% seen once. Source: PBMCs, taken around atezolizumab (anti-PD-L1) treatment. All receptors derive from a man in his fifties or sixties with urothelial cancer. Each CDR3 is given with its conserved first and last residue. The order of the fields is D gene, V gene, J gene, clone size, CDR3 protein, CDR3 DNA. A D gene is named only where the DNA matches it firmly. Not all rows give a size; the values are once, few, many and, for expanded clones, a class.

>TRBD1|TRBV4-1|TRBJ2-5|.
CASSPSGQGGQETQYF
TGCGCCAGCAGCCCTTCCGGACAGGGGGGACAAGAGACCCAGTACTTC
>.|TRBV27|TRBJ1-4|.
CASSNAGNEKLFF
TGTGCCAGCAGTAACGCAGGGAATGAAAAACTGTTTTTT
>.|TRBV7-8|TRBJ2-1|.
CASSLAGGPSAQFF
TGTGCCAGCAGCTTAGCGGGGGGGCCCTCTGCGCAGTTCTTC
>.|TRBV6-6|TRBJ1-3|.
CASTSPQGGGNTIYF
TGTGCCAGCACCTCCCCCCAGGGAGGTGGAAACACCATATATTTT
>.|TRBV27|TRBJ2-7|.
CASSLFGGAGGSYEQYF
TGTGCCAGCAGTTTATTCGGGGGGGCAGGGGGATCCTACGAGCAGTACTTC
>.|TRBV7-7|TRBJ2-1|.
CASSLGGGGNEQFF
TGTGCTAGCAGCTTAGGGGGAGGGGGGAATGAGCAGTTCTTC
>.|TRBV4-1|TRBJ2-3|.
CASSQRQAITDTQYF
TGCGCCAGCAGCCAAAGACAGGCAATCACAGATACGCAGTATTTT
>TRBD1|TRBV30|TRBJ2-5|once
CAWTPGQGETQYF
TGTGCCTGGACCCCGGGACAGGGGGAGACCCAGTACTTC
>.|TRBV28|TRBJ2-7|.
CASSFSRYSSYEQYF
TGTGCCAGCAGTTTTAGTCGTTACAGCTCCTACGAGCAGTACTTC
>.|TRBV4-2|TRBJ1-3|.
CASRPPRAGNTIYF
TGTGCCAGCAGGCCACCGAGGGCTGGAAACACCATATATTTT
>.|TRBV11-2|TRBJ1-1|.
CASATGEDTEAFF
TGTGCCAGCGCGACAGGAGAGGACACTGAAGCTTTCTTT
>.|TRBV2|TRBJ1-5|.
CASSEAGTHQPQHF
TGTGCCAGCAGTGAAGCGGGGACACATCAGCCCCAGCATTTT
>.|TRBV19|TRBJ2-7|.
CASSIGQNTNEQYF
TGTGCCAGTAGTATAGGACAGAACACGAACGAGCAGTACTTC
>TRBD2|TRBV5-6|TRBJ2-1|.
CASSFSGGAHEQFF
TGTGCCAGCAGCTTTAGCGGGGGGGCCCATGAGCAGTTCTTC
>TRBD2|TRBV6-1|TRBJ2-3|.
CASSALAGDTDTQYF
TGTGCCAGCAGTGCACTAGCGGGGGACACAGATACGCAGTATTTT
>.|TRBV21-1|TRBJ1-5|.
CASSNTGTGGNSNQPQHF
TGTGCCAGCAGCAACACCGGGACAGGGGGTAATAGCAATCAGCCCCAGCATTTT
>TRBD2|TRBV10-2|TRBJ2-3|once
CASSSAGGPDTQYF
TGCGCCAGCAGTTCTGCGGGAGGGCCAGATACGCAGTATTTT
>.|TRBV11-2|TRBJ2-5|.
CASSLDFPGEETQYF
TGTGCCAGCAGCTTAGACTTTCCCGGGGAAGAGACCCAGTACTTC
>TRBD2|TRBV10-3|TRBJ2-3|.
CATRTSGSQRGQYF
TGTGCCACCCGGACTAGCGGGAGTCAGCGGGGGCAGTATTTT
>.|TRBV11-3|TRBJ2-3|.
CASSSRGALNTQYF
TGTGCCAGCAGCTCCAGGGGAGCCCTGAATACGCAGTATTTT
>TRBD1|TRBV27|TRBJ2-1|.
CASSAGQAPGRQFF
TGTGCCAGCAGTGCTGGACAGGCCCCCGGACGGCAGTTCTTC
>TRBD2|TRBV6-6|TRBJ2-1|.
CASSYGGGFNEQFF
TGTGCCAGCAGTTACGGCGGGGGGTTCAATGAGCAGTTCTTC
>.|TRBV6-5|TRBJ2-3|few
CASTRGPPTDTQYF
TGTGCCAGCACCCGAGGTCCCCCAACAGATACGCAGTATTTT
>TRBD2|TRBV7-3|TRBJ2-1|.
CASSPSLAASYNEQFF
TGTGCCAGCAGCCCCTCTCTAGCGGCATCCTACAATGAGCAGTTCTTC
>TRBD2|TRBV7-7|TRBJ2-7|.
CASSPWEQGGEQYF
TGTGCCAGCAGCCCCTGGGAGCAGGGAGGGGAGCAGTACTTC
>TRBD1|TRBV27|TRBJ1-2|.
CASRTPVGTGRGGYTF
TGTGCCAGCAGAACCCCAGTTGGGACAGGGCGAGGTGGCTACACCTTC
>.|TRBV20-1|TRBJ2-4|.
CSAQTGDIQYF
TGCAGTGCTCAAACGGGGGACATTCAGTACTTC
>.|TRBV21-1|TRBJ2-7|once
CASTQGGSGYEQYF
TGTGCCAGCACCCAGGGAGGTAGCGGCTACGAGCAGTACTTC
>TRBD1|TRBV5-4|TRBJ1-2|.
CASSLRQGNYGYTF
TGTGCCAGCAGCTTGCGACAGGGTAACTATGGCTACACCTTC
>.|TRBV6-1|TRBJ2-7|.
CASSEAGRPYEQYF
TGTGCCAGCAGTGAGGCAGGGCGCCCCTACGAGCAGTACTTC
>.|TRBV5-4|TRBJ2-5|.
CASSLGGGSQETQYF
TGTGCCAGCAGCCTGGGTGGTGGCAGCCAAGAGACCCAGTACTTC
>.|TRBV29-1|TRBJ1-2|.
CSVADSHGYTF
TGCAGCGTCGCCGACAGCCATGGCTACACCTTC